Only a few counts were recorded for the clone carrying this T cell receptor (beta chain). Its antigen is not identified. This sample is drawn from a study of human T cells and chemical hapten exposure. The wider study: Weekly scalp doses of diphenylcyclopropenone were given to patients during the approximately 26-week study.

Described time point: patch test 1, 2 weeks after DPC sensitization. Treatment here: therapeutic diphenylcyclopropenone sensitization with weekly scalp DPC. Germline V gene sequence: CDR1 SEHNR, CDR2 FQNEAQ (reference sequence). V lost 1 base to trimming and J lost 0 bases, with 10 bases between them. The length of the CDR3 is 17 residues. Findings and caveats of the study: The number of TCRs over 1 in 1000 frequency stayed unchanged after DPC.

TCRdb redid the calling of the RACE reads with MiXCR, one entry per CDR3 protein. The sample includes some 340,000 distinct CDR3 sequences, around 7% seen only once; the top ten take roughly 7.9%. This receptor was taken from a young woman with alopecia areata. Some clones in this sample may be carry-over from other donors' samples. The sequenced sample was whole blood, obtained in connection with sensitization to the hapten diphenylcyclopropenone (DPC). This rearrangement joins TRBV7-9 to TRBJ2-6; D perhaps matches TRBD1 (6 bases). The CDR3 bases are TGTGCCAGCAGCTTAGGGACAGCTCTCTCTGGGGCCAACGTCCTGACTTTC. It translates to CASSLGTALSGANVLTF. Looking up the rest from reference TRBV7-9 and TRBJ2-6 gives the full variable domain: DTGVSQNPRHKITKRGQNVTFRCDPISEHNRLYWYRQTLGQGPEFLTYFQNEAQLEKSRLLSDRFSAERPKGSFSTLEIQRTEQGDSAMYLCASSLGTALSGANVLTFGAGSRLTVL.